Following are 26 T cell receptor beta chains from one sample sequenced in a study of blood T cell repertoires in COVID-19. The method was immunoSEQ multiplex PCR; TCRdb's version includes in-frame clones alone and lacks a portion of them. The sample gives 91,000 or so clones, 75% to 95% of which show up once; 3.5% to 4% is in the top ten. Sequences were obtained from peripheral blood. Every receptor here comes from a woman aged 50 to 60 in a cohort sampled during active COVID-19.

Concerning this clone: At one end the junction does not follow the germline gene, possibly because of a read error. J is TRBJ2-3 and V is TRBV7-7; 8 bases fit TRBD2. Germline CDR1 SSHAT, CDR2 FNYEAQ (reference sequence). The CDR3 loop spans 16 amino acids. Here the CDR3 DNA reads TGTGCTAGCAGCCCTTGGAGCGGGGGTGCGACAGATACGCAGTATTTT. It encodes CASSPWSGGATDTQYF.

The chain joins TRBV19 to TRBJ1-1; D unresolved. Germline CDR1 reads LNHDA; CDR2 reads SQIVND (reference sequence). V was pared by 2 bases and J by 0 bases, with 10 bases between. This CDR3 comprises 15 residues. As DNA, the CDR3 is TGTGCCAGTAGTATATCAGCAGACATGAACACTGAAGCTTTCTTT. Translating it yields CASSISADMNTEAFF. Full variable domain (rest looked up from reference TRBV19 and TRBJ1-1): DGGITQSPKYLFRKEGQNVTLSCEQNLNHDAMYWYRQDPGQGLRLIYYSQIVNDFQKGDIAEGYSVSREKKESFPLTVTSAQKNPTAFYLCASSISADMNTEAFFGQGTRLTVV.

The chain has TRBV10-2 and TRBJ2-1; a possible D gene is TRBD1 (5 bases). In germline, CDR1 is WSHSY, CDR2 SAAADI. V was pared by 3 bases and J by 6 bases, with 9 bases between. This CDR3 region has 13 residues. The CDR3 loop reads CASSEQAANEQFF. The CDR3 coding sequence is TGCGCCAGCAGTGAACAGGCCGCCAATGAGCAGTTCTTC.

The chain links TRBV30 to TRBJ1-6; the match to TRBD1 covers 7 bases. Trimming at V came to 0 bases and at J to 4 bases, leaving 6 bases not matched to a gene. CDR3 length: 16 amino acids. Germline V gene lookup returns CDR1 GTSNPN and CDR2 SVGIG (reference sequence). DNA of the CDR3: TGTGCCTGGAGTGTACAAGGGACAGCTTATAATTCACCCCTCCACTTT. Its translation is CAWSVQGTAYNSPLHF. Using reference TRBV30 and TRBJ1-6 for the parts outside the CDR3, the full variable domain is SQTIHQWPATLVQPVGSPLSLECTVEGTSNPNLYWYRQAAGRGLQLLFYSVGIGQISSEVPQNLSASRPQDRQFILSSKKLLLSDSGFYLCAWSVQGTAYNSPLHFGNGTRLTVT.

This CDR3 is CATLPNGVGSPLHF. Written as DNA, the CDR3 is TGTGCCACCCTACCCAACGGGGTGGGATCACCCCTCCACTTT. The chain combines TRBV2 with TRBJ1-6; no firm D call. The germline V gene has CDR1 SNHLY and CDR2 FYNNEI. Trimming cost V 10 bases and J 10 bases, with 20 bases left between them. CDR3 size: 14 residues.

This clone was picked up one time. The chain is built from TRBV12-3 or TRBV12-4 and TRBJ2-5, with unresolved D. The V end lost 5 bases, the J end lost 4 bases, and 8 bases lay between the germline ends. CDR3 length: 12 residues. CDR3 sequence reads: CASSRVGETQYF. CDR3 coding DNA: TGTGCCAGCAGTCGCGTTGGAGAGACCCAGTACTTC.

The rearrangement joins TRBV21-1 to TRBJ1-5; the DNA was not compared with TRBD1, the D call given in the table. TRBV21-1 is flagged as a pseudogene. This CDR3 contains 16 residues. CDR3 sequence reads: CASSKGRRGRVQPQHF. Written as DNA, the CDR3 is TGTGCCAGCAGCAAAGGGCGGAGGGGGCGCGTCCAGCCCCAGCATTTT.

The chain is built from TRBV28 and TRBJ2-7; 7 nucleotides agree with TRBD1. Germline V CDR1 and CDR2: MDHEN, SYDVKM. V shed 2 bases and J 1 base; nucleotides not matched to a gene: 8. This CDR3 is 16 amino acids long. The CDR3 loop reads CASSLLPDRSSYEQYF. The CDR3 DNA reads TGTGCCAGCAGTTTACTACCGGACAGGAGTTCCTACGAGCAGTACTTC.

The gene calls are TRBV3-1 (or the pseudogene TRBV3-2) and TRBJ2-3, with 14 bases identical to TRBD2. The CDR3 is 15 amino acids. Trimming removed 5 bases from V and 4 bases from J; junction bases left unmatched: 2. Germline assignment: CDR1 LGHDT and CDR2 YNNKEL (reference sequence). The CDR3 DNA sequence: TGTGCCAGCAGCGTGGGACTAGCGGGGGCAGATACGCAGTATTTT. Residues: CASSVGLAGADTQYF.

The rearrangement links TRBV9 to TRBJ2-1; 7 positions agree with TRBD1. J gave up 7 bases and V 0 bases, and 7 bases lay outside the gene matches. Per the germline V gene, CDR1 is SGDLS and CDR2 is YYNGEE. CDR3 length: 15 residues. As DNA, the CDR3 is TGTGCCAGCAGCGTAGCGGACAGGAATAGGAATGAGCAGTTCTTC. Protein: CASSVADRNRNEQFF.

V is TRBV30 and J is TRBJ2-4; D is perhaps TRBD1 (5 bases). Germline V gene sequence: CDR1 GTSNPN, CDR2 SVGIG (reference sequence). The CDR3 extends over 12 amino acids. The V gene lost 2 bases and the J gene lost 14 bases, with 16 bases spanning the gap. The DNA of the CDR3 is TGTGCCTGGAGTCCCCAGGGTCCATTTAAGTACTTC. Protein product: CAWSPQGPFKYF.

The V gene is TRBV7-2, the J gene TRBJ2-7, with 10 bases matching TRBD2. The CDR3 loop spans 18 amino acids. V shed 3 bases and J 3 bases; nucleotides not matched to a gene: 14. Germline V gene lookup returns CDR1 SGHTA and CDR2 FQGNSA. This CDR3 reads CASSLGYGTSDNIYEQYF. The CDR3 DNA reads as TGTGCCAGCAGCTTGGGATACGGGACTAGCGATAACATCTACGAGCAGTACTTC.

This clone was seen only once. The CDR3 loop is CASSFHGSVPWGGGDTGELFF. The CDR3, as DNA: TGTGCCAGCAGTTTCCACGGATCCGTACCGTGGGGCGGGGGGGACACCGGGGAGCTGTTTTTT. The V and J genes are TRBV27 and TRBJ2-2, with TRBD2 matching 9 bases. Looked up from germline, CDR1 is MNHEY and CDR2 is SMNVEV (reference sequence). The CDR3 runs 21 residues. V dropped 3 bases and J dropped 3; count of bases not matched to a gene: 20.

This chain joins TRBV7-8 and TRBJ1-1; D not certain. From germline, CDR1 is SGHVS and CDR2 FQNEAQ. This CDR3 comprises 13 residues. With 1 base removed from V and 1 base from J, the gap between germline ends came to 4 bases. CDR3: CASSLDRNTEAFF. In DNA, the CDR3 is TGTGCCAGCAGCTTAGACAGGAACACTGAAGCTTTCTTT.

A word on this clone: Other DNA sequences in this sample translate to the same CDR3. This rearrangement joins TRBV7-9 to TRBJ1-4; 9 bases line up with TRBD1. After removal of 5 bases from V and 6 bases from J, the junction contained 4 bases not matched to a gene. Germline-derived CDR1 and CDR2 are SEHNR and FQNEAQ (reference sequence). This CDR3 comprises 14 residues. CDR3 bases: TGTGCCAGCAGCCTGACAGGGGGGGATGAAAAACTGTTTTTT. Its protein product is CASSLTGGDEKLFF.

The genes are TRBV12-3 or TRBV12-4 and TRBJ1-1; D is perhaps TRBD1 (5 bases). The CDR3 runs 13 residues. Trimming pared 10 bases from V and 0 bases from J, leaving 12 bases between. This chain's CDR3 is CATRQTLNTEAFF. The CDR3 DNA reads TGTGCCACGAGACAGACTTTGAACACTGAAGCTTTCTTT.

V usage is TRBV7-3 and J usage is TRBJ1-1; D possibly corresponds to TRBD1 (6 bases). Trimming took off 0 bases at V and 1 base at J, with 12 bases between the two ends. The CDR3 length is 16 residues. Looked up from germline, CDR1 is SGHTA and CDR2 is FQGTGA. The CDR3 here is CASSLTLVRGNTEAFF. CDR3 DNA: TGTGCCAGCAGCTTAACGTTGGTCAGGGGGAACACTGAAGCTTTCTTT.

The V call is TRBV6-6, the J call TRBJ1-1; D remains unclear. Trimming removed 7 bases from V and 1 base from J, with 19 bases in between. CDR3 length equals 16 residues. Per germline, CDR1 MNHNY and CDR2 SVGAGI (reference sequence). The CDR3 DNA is TGTGCCAGCAACGTCGGACTCAGGACGTGGAACACTGAAGCTTTCTTT. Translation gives CASNVGLRTWNTEAFF.

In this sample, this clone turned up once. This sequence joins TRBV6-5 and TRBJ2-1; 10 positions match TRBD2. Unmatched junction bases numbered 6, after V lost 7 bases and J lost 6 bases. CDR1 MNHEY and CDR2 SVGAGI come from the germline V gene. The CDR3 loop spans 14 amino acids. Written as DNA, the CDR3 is TGTGCCAGCACCTCTAGCGGGGGCTCCAATGAGCAGTTCTTC. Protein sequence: CASTSSGGSNEQFF.

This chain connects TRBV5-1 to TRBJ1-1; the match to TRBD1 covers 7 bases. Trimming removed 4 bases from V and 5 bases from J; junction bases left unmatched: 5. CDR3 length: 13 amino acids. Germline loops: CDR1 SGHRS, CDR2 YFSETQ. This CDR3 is CASSPTGLTEAFF. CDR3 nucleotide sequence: TGCGCCAGCAGCCCGACAGGGCTAACTGAAGCTTTCTTT.

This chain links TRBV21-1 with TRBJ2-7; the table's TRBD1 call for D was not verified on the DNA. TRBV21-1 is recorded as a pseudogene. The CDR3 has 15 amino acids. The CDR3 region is CASSKNSPVGREQYF. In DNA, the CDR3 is TGTGCCAGCAGCAAAAACAGCCCCGTTGGGCGAGAGCAGTACTTC.

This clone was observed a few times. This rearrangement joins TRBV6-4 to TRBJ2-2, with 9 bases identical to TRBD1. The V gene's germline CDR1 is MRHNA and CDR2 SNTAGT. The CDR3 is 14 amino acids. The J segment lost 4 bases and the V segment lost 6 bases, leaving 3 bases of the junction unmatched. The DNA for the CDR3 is TGTGCCAGCAGAGGACAGGGGTCCACCGGGGAGCTGTTTTTT. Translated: CASRGQGSTGELFF.

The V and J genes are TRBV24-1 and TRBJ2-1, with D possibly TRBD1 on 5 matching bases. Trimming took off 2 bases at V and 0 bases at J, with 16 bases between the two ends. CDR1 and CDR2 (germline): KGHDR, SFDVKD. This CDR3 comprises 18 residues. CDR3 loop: CATSDSPGGASSYNEQFF. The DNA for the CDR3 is TGTGCCACCAGTGATTCACCGGGTGGGGCCAGCTCCTACAATGAGCAGTTCTTC.

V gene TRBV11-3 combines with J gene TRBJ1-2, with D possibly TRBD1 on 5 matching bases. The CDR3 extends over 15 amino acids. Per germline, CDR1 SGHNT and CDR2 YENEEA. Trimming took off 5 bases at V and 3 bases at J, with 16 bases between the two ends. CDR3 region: CASSPGRGGDYGYTF. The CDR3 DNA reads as TGTGCCAGCAGCCCAGGGCGGGGCGGAGACTATGGCTACACCTTC.

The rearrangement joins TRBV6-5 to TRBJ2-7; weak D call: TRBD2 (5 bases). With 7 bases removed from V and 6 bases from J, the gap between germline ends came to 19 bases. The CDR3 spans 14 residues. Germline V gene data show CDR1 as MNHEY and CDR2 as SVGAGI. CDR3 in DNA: TGTGCCAGCATGGTAACTAGTAGCACTAGCGAGCAGTACTTC. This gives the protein CASMVTSSTSEQYF.

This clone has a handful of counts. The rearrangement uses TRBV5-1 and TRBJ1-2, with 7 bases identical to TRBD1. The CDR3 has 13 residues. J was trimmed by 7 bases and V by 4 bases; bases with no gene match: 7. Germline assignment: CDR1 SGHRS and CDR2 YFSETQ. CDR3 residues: CASSATGSGGYTF. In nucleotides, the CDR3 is TGCGCCAGCAGCGCGACAGGGTCCGGTGGCTACACCTTC.